These 21 T cell receptor beta chains were all obtained from the same sample, sequenced in a study of cytomegalovirus exposure and HLA in healthy donors. It was with 60 Vbeta and 13 Jbeta primers that the PCR ran. TCRdb keeps only in-frame clones here, not all; method: immunoSEQ multiplex PCR. The table lists 100,000 to 150,000 clones, around 78% of them singletons, with around 5% in the top ten. What was sequenced was PBMCs. These receptors were obtained from a man aged 55 to 69 in good health and CMV-seropositive.

The J gene is TRBJ1-1, the V gene TRBV5-1; D is ambiguous. Germline V gene sequence: CDR1 SGHRS, CDR2 YFSETQ. The CDR3 has 14 amino acids. With 1 base removed from V and 3 bases from J, the gap between germline ends came to 10 bases. CDR3 DNA sequence: TGCGCCAGCAGCTTGAGCAGGATTGACACTGAAGCTTTCTTT. Protein sequence: CASSLSRIDTEAFF.

This chain connects TRBV10-1 to TRBJ2-7; tentatively, D is TRBD1 (5 bases). Germline V gene lookup returns CDR1 WNHNN and CDR2 SYGVQD (reference sequence). V was cut by 11 bases and J by 3 bases, with 17 bases left in between. The CDR3 runs to 13 residues. The CDR3 DNA follows: TGCGCCGTATTGGCAGGGTCCCACTACGAGCAGTACTTC. It specifies CAVLAGSHYEQYF.

This chain uses TRBV19 with TRBJ2-3; TRBD1 agrees at 8 bases. Germline CDR1 reads LNHDA; CDR2 reads SQIVND (reference sequence). The CDR3 is 19 amino acids. After removal of 4 bases from V and 2 bases from J, the junction contained 17 bases not matched to a gene. As DNA, the CDR3 is TGTGCCAGTAGTAATATAGGGGACAGGTTTCCAACTTCCACAGATACGCAGTATTTT. Protein sequence: CASSNIGDRFPTSTDTQYF.

J is TRBJ1-2 and V is TRBV6-1; 12 nucleotides align to TRBD1. This CDR3 has 15 amino acids. The germline CDR1 and CDR2 sequences are MNHNS and SASEGT. J was trimmed by 8 bases and V by 7 bases; bases with no gene match: 11. This CDR3 reads CASTRRGQGAEGYTF. For the CDR3, the DNA is TGTGCCAGCACCCGACGGGGACAGGGGGCCGAGGGCTACACCTTC.

The J gene is TRBJ2-1, the V gene TRBV9; the match to TRBD2 covers 12 bases. The CDR3 sequence is 18 residues long. V dropped 4 bases and J dropped 2; count of bases not matched to a gene: 10. Germline V gene sequence: CDR1 SGDLS, CDR2 YYNGEE. The CDR3 loop is CASSFSPGTSGPYNEQFF. CDR3 coding DNA: TGTGCCAGCAGCTTCTCCCCCGGGACTAGCGGGCCCTACAATGAGCAGTTCTTC.

This clone was counted a single time. The chain has TRBV5-1 and TRBJ2-7; 11 nucleotides match TRBD1. Germline V gene lookup returns CDR1 SGHRS and CDR2 YFSETQ. Trimming cost V 0 bases and J 4 bases; bases outside gene matches: 3. The CDR3 extends over 15 amino acids. The CDR3 DNA is TGCGCCAGCAGCTTGGGGGACAGGGGGAATTACGAGCAGTACTTC. Its translation is CASSLGDRGNYEQYF.

This clone was seen just once. The genes are TRBV18 and TRBJ2-3; 8 bases map to TRBD2. J gave up 4 bases and V 3 bases, and 6 bases lay outside the gene matches. Germline CDR1 reads KGHSH; CDR2 reads LQKENI. CDR3 size: 15 residues. In DNA form, the CDR3 reads TGTGCCAGCTCACCCTCGGGGGGGAAAGCAGATACGCAGTATTTT. Its protein product is CASSPSGGKADTQYF.

This chain joins TRBV2 and TRBJ1-2, with a weak D call TRBD1 (5 bases). There are 15 residues in the CDR3. Germline V lookup: CDR1 SNHLY, CDR2 FYNNEI. Trimming took off 7 bases at V and 4 bases at J, with 19 bases between the two ends. CDR3 nucleotide sequence: TGTGCCAGCAATAAAATCGGGCGGGGGGTCTATGGCTACACCTTC. Its translation: CASNKIGRGVYGYTF. Complete variable domain (other parts from reference TRBV2 and TRBJ1-2): EPEVTQTPSHQVTQMGQEVILRCVPISNHLYFYWYRQILGQKVEFLVSFYNNEISEKSEIFDDQFSVERPDGSNFTLKIRSTKLEDSAMYFCASNKIGRGVYGYTFGSGTRLTVV.

DNA of the CDR3: TGTGCAAGTCCCCCAGGTCACTCCGGCGGGTACGAGCAGTACTTC. It yields the protein CASPPGHSGGYEQYF. This chain connects TRBV12-2 to TRBJ2-7; TRBD2 is the table's D call and was not checked against the DNA. TRBV12-2 constitutes a pseudogene. The CDR3 extends over 15 amino acids.

V gene TRBV6-1 combines with J gene TRBJ1-5; 7 bases align to TRBD1. CDR3 size: 13 residues. Germline V gene lookup returns CDR1 MNHNS and CDR2 SASEGT. V lost 10 bases, J lost 7 bases, and 10 bases stayed unmatched. The CDR3 loop reads CATEVDRAQPQHF. The CDR3, as DNA: TGTGCCACCGAGGTCGACAGGGCACAGCCCCAGCATTTT.

The chain has TRBV18 and TRBJ1-6; 9 nucleotides line up with TRBD1. Looked up from germline, CDR1 is KGHSH and CDR2 is LQKENI. With V trimmed by 3 bases and J by 7 bases, 4 bases remained unmatched. The CDR3 length is 15 residues. Written as DNA, the CDR3 is TGTGCCAGCTCACCGTGGGACAGGGTCAATTCACCCCTCCACTTT. Encoded protein: CASSPWDRVNSPLHF.

The chain uses TRBV30 and TRBJ1-2; no firm D call. The CDR3 loop spans 11 amino acids. CDR1 GTSNPN and CDR2 SVGIG come from the germline V gene (reference sequence). The V end was cut by 2 bases, the J end by 4 bases, with 5 bases between. This chain's CDR3 is CAWSRGYGYTF. DNA for the CDR3: TGTGCCTGGAGTCGGGGCTATGGCTACACCTTC.

The rearrangement links TRBV9 to TRBJ1-6; D is undetermined. The V gene's germline CDR1 is SGDLS and CDR2 YYNGEE. This CDR3 spans 14 amino acids. V lost 1 base to trimming and J lost 8 bases, with 10 bases between them. The CDR3 region has the DNA TGTGCCAGCAGCGTACGGTCCACCTATTCACCCCTCCACTTT. Encoded protein: CASSVRSTYSPLHF.

The V gene is TRBV10-3, the J gene TRBJ2-2; 8 positions agree with TRBD1. CDR3 size: 15 residues. The germline gives CDR1 ENHRY, CDR2 SYGVKD. The junction had 9 bases not matched to a gene; V was cut back by 6 bases and J by 6 bases. CDR3 amino acids: CAIRLRTGISGELFF. The CDR3, as DNA: TGTGCCATCAGACTAAGGACAGGGATATCCGGGGAGCTGTTTTTT.

This clone has just one count. The V and J genes are TRBV4-1 and TRBJ2-3, with 8 bases identical to TRBD2. The germline gives CDR1 MGHRA, CDR2 YSYEKL. This CDR3 spans 16 amino acids. The ends lost 6 bases at V and 6 bases at J; junction bases unmatched: 14. As DNA, the CDR3 is TGCGCCAGCAGGCGACTAGCGAAGCCCTCACAGGATACGCAGTATTTT. It is translated as CASRRLAKPSQDTQYF.

J is TRBJ1-2 and V is TRBV7-9; D is unresolved. CDR3 length: 14 residues. Germline V gene sequence: CDR1 SEHNR, CDR2 FQNEAQ (reference sequence). The V and J ends lost 1 base and 6 bases respectively, with 12 bases between them. The CDR3 DNA reads as TGTGCCAGCAGCTTAGTCCCCCCGGTCGATGGCTACACCTTC. Translation gives CASSLVPPVDGYTF.

The chain combines TRBV6-5 with TRBJ1-5, with 7 nucleotides matching TRBD1. The CDR3 covers 15 residues. With 5 bases clipped from V and 2 bases from J, the junction kept 6 bases outside the gene matches. From germline, CDR1 is MNHEY and CDR2 SVGAGI. The CDR3 sequence is CASSQQGLGNQPQHF. Here the CDR3 DNA reads TGTGCCAGCAGTCAACAGGGGCTAGGCAATCAGCCCCAGCATTTT.

The chain recombines TRBV7-3 with TRBJ2-2, with D possibly being TRBD2 (7 bases). V shed 5 bases and J shed 4 bases, with 14 bases lying between them. The CDR3 is 15 residues long. From germline, CDR1 is SGHTA and CDR2 FQGTGA. The CDR3 spells CASSRGASGTGELFF. The CDR3 DNA reads as TGTGCCAGCAGCCGGGGGGCTAGCGGCACCGGGGAGCTGTTTTTT.

This rearrangement joins TRBV5-5 to TRBJ1-1; a weak D match, TRBD1 (5 bases). With 4 bases removed from V and 4 bases from J, the gap between germline ends came to 14 bases. Germline assignment: CDR1 SGHKS and CDR2 YYEKEE (reference sequence). The CDR3 is made up of 14 amino acids. The CDR3 spells CASSLQVGLTEAFF. CDR3 sequence (DNA): TGTGCCAGCAGCCTACAGGTGGGGCTCACTGAAGCTTTCTTT.

In this sample, this clone turned up once. The chain combines TRBV5-1 with TRBJ2-1; 12 nucleotides match TRBD2. The length of the CDR3 is 15 residues. Trimming took 4 bases from V and 5 from J; bases not matched to a gene: 4. The germline CDR1 and CDR2 sequences are SGHRS and YFSETQ. This CDR3 reads CASSRTSGANNEQFF. CDR3 in DNA: TGCGCCAGCAGCCGGACTAGCGGGGCCAACAATGAGCAGTTCTTC.

The CDR3 here is CASSGGLDRGDNYGYTF. The CDR3 nucleotides are TGCGCCAGCAGTGGAGGGTTGGACAGGGGGGATAACTATGGCTACACCTTC. V is TRBV10-1 and J is TRBJ1-2; TRBD1 matches 10 bases. CDR1 is WNHNN and CDR2 is SYGVQD in the germline V gene (reference sequence). This CDR3 comprises 17 residues. J was trimmed by 1 base and V by 4 bases; bases with no gene match: 9.